These T cell receptor beta chains were read from a single sample in a study of T cell changes during pregnancy in multiple sclerosis. The table came from immunoSEQ multiplex PCR; TCRdb's copy has only in-frame clones and leaves some out. The sample has tens of thousands of clones, around 92% seen once. The input for sequencing was peripheral blood, taken in the first trimester of pregnancy. The receptors stem from a female donor with multiple sclerosis, enrolled in a pregnancy study. CDR3s include the opening cysteine and the closing phenylalanine or tryptophan.

length	V	J	CDR3
17	TRBV27	TRBJ2-1	CASTRLAGGSSYNEQFF
15	TRBV6-5	TRBJ2-7	CASSKTGEGAYEQYF
13	TRBV5-6	TRBJ1-1	CASSGGVNTEAFF
14	TRBV5-1	TRBJ1-1	CASSFQGAWTEAFF
15	TRBV6-6	TRBJ2-1	CASSTFAGARNEQFF
16	TRBV19	TRBJ2-3	CASSIGGGTGVDTQYF
16	TRBV10-3	TRBJ2-7	CAISSSDRALSYEQYF
13	TRBV27	TRBJ1-2	CASSPFAPGGYTF
14	TRBV28	TRBJ1-1	CASSPPGANTEAFF
15	TRBV30	TRBJ1-5	CAWSLLGTRNQPQHF
12	TRBV5-1	TRBJ1-2	CASSPERYGYTF
14	TRBV5-6	TRBJ1-5	CASSLAQGGQPQHF
13	TRBV6-1	TRBJ1-1	CASRRTVNTEAFF
13	TRBV30	TRBJ1-1	CAWSDNRGTEAFF
14	TRBV5-4	TRBJ2-7	CASSSGTAIYEQYF
14	TRBV7-6	TRBJ1-3	CASSLTGSGNTIYF
16	TRBV7-6	TRBJ2-1	CASSPLGALGVNEQFF
16	TRBV5-1	TRBJ2-1	CASNIKLAGAHNEQFF
12	TRBV28	TRBJ1-2	CASSTGLDGYTF
12	TRBV30	TRBJ2-1	CAWSGGVGEQFF
13	TRBV30	TRBJ2-3	CAGLAGSTDTQYF
13	TRBV5-1	TRBJ2-5	CATGRGFQETQYF
13	TRBV30	TRBJ1-1	CAWNWDSSTEAFF
12	TRBV27	TRBJ2-7	CASSFHQGALYF
16	TRBV27	TRBJ1-1	CASNSVGGALSTEAFF
16	TRBV5-1	TRBJ2-1	CASSLGWDRPDNEQFF
14	TRBV10-1	TRBJ1-1	CASSPGTVNTEAFF
15	TRBV6-5	TRBJ1-5	CASSSFGQGGQPQHF
15	TRBV2	TRBJ1-2	CASSEREGTGYGYTF
14	TRBV6-5	TRBJ1-1	CASSPIQGATEAFF
14	TRBV18	TRBJ1-1	CASSPPTGNTEAFF
17	TRBV6-1	TRBJ2-7	CASSDGTSGSLSDEQYF
15	TRBV6-1	TRBJ1-4	CASSEVQDSTTSARF
16	TRBV27	TRBJ1-2	CATRVGSGLANYGYTF
15	TRBV7-3	TRBJ2-1	CASSLAEVSVNEQFF
11	TRBV20-1	TRBJ2-1	CSAPGYNEQFF
16	TRBV7-9	TRBJ1-1	CASSSASTGTNTEAFF
16	TRBV6-4	TRBJ2-3	CASSESYSGGADTQYF
18	TRBV11-3	TRBJ2-7	CASTPGAGELGPSYEQYF
14	TRBV27	TRBJ1-2	CASRRQGALYGYTF
14	TRBV27	TRBJ1-1	CASSWTGLNTEAFF
11	TRBV2	TRBJ1-1	CASSDFLEAFF
15	TRBV6-6	TRBJ2-3	CASSYFDGGVNTQYF
15	TRBV9	TRBJ1-1	CASSPSSAGGTEAFF
13	TRBV19	TRBJ1-5	CASSLPSNQPQHF
14	TRBV11-1	TRBJ2-1	CASSRRDSYNEQFF
17	TRBV30	TRBJ2-1	CAWTRLAGGPRDNEQFF
15	TRBV30	TRBJ1-6	CAWSTGTAYNSPLHF
14	TRBV2	TRBJ1-2	CASSTGGASYGYTF
14	TRBV7-2	TRBJ1-2	CASSLDSGLYGYTF
14	TRBV7-8	TRBJ2-7	CASSYGTGTYEQYF
17	TRBV7-9	TRBJ1-1	CASSPPRGARGNTEAFF
16	TRBV29-1	TRBJ2-3	CSVLLLARASTDTQYF